This T cell receptor beta chain was captured by sequencing in a study of blood T cell repertoires in COVID-19. Germline loops: CDR1 LGHNA, CDR2 YSLEER. The CDR3 spans 14 residues. V was shortened by 1 base and J by 5 bases, with 11 bases between the two germline ends. This table comes from immunoSEQ multiplex PCR, and its TCRdb copy is limited to in-frame clones, with some not included. The sample has fewer than 300,000 clones; 75% to 95% are singletons. Symptom resolution, clearance, or two negative PCRs marked the recovered donors of Cohort 3. The sequencing input was PBMCs or T cells enriched from blood (not recorded which). The chain joins TRBV4-3 to TRBJ1-1; possible D gene TRBD1, 6 bases. This receptor was identified in a woman aged 30 to 39 who had recovered from COVID-19. The CDR3 sequence: CASSQGTASTEAFF. DNA of the CDR3: TGCGCCAGCAGCCAAGGGACAGCCTCTACTGAAGCTTTCTTT.